Following are 9 T cell receptor beta chains from one sample sequenced in a study of blood T cells in healthy people across ages (dated by TCRdb to about 2015). Preparation of the library involved 5' RACE. TCRdb shows the sequencer as Illumina HiSeq 2500. A second 7 to 11 cycle PCR used a sample-barcoded 5' primer and a J-beta primer mix. TCRdb reprocessed the public reads (quality trimming at Q25 with fastp, clone calling with MiXCR) and kept in-frame beta chains. Entries that share a CDR3 protein sequence are merged under the most common genes and DNA. For this sample there are approximately 800,000 distinct CDR3 sequences; around 36% appear just once. Of the sample, 13% falls within the top ten clones. Specimen: blood. All receptors derive from a man between 18 and 35 years old in good health.

This clonotype turned up a few times. This chain connects TRBV13 to TRBJ1-2; D ambiguous. V lost 5 bases and J lost 7, with 17 bases in between. Germline V CDR1 and CDR2: PRHDT, FYEKMQ (reference sequence). The CDR3 runs to 14 residues. The CDR3 region has the DNA TGTGCCAGCAGCCCCCCCCAGGACCGCTTTGGCTACACCTTC. Translating it yields CASSPPQDRFGYTF. The full variable domain, its missing parts supplied by reference TRBV13 and TRBJ1-2, is AAGVIQSPRHLIKEKRETATLKCYPIPRHDTVYWYQQGPGQDPQFLISFYEKMQSDKGSIPDRFSAQQFSDYHSELNMSSLELGDSALYFCASSPPQDRFGYTFGSGTRLTVV.

This chain uses TRBV5-6 with TRBJ2-3; TRBD1 agrees at 7 bases. V shed 7 bases, J shed 0 bases, and the junction held 8 bases outside the gene matches. The CDR3 loop spans 15 amino acids. CDR1 SGHDT and CDR2 YYEEEE come from the germline V gene. The DNA for the CDR3 is TGTGCCAGCGGGGACAGCCCGACTAGCACAGATACGCAGTATTTT. Its protein product is CASGDSPTSTDTQYF.

In the case of this clonotype: A single base separates this from a much larger clone, so it may be a read error. This chain connects TRBV7-8 to TRBJ1-2, with D possibly TRBD1 on 5 matching bases. CDR3 size: 15 residues. Germline values: CDR1 SGHVS, CDR2 FQNEAQ. V was clipped by 0 bases and J by 2 bases, with 10 bases between them. The CDR3 DNA reads TGTGCCAGCAGCTTAGCGCGTGACAGCAACTATGGCTACACCTTC. Translating gives CASSLARDSNYGYTF.

This chain uses TRBV7-2 with TRBJ2-5; TRBD1 matches at 7 bases. Per the germline V gene, CDR1 is SGHTA and CDR2 is FQGNSA. The CDR3 totals 13 residues. Losses at the gene ends were 5 bases for V and 11 bases for J; bases not matched to a gene: 11. The chain's CDR3 is CASSPSPQGEQYF. The CDR3, as DNA: TGTGCCAGCAGCCCCTCCCCGCAGGGGGAGCAGTACTTC.

The chain links TRBV27 to TRBJ1-1; 7 bases are a match to TRBD1. CDR1 MNHEY and CDR2 SMNVEV come from the germline V gene (reference sequence). With V trimmed by 0 bases and J by 4 bases, 5 bases remained unmatched. The CDR3 is 15 amino acids. The CDR3 DNA sequence: TGTGCCAGCAGTTTATCTAGCTCAGGGGGCACTGAAGCTTTCTTT. Its protein product is CASSLSSSGGTEAFF.

This clonotype was detected many times. The chain uses TRBV10-3 and TRBJ2-3, with 8 bases lining up with TRBD1. The CDR3 runs 15 residues. Trimming removed 4 bases from V and 1 base from J; junction bases left unmatched: 4. Germline CDR1 is ENHRY and CDR2 is SYGVKD. In DNA, the CDR3 is TGTGCCATCAGTGCCTACAGGGGGGGCACAGATACGCAGTATTTT. Protein sequence: CAISAYRGGTDTQYF.

This clonotype was observed at least ten times. The V call is TRBV12-3 or TRBV12-4, the J call TRBJ2-5; no clear D gene. V lost 4 bases and J 4 bases, leaving 4 bases between the germline ends. The CDR3 consists of 11 residues. CDR3 coding DNA: TGTGCCAGCAGTTCCGTAGAGACCCAGTACTTC. Translating gives CASSSVETQYF.

In its sample, this clonotype was seen a few times. The chain uses TRBV3-1 and TRBJ2-2; D remains unclear. Trimming cost V 1 base and J 7 bases, with 4 bases left between them. This CDR3 has 12 amino acids. Germline assignment: CDR1 LGHDT and CDR2 YNNKEL (reference sequence). This CDR3 is CASSQGDGELFF. The CDR3 DNA is TGTGCCAGCAGCCAAGGAGACGGGGAGCTGTTTTTT.

Here the CDR3 reads CASSFQRGGLIPDTQYF. CDR3 bases: TGTGCCAGCAGCTTTCAGCGGGGGGGCCTGATTCCAGATACGCAGTATTTT. The chain has TRBV7-9 and TRBJ2-3; the match to TRBD2 covers 10 bases. Germline CDR1 SEHNR, CDR2 FQNEAQ (reference sequence). The CDR3 totals 17 residues. With 3 bases clipped from V and 4 bases from J, the junction kept 10 bases outside the gene matches.